The present T cell receptor beta chain was sequenced within a study of T-cell memory formation after mild COVID-19. The study, taken as a whole, reports: Detection of some responders pre-infection suggested pre-existing cross-reactive memory T cells participated.

This CDR3 contains 16 residues. Trimming took off 3 bases at V and 0 bases at J, with 9 bases between the two ends. Using constant-segment primers, 5'RACE produced TCR alpha and TCR beta cDNA libraries carrying sample barcodes and UMIs. TCRdb passed the 5' RACE reads through MiXCR, listing each CDR3 protein once. This sample has more than 75,000 distinct CDR3 sequences; nearly 25% occur once, and the top ten carry 35% to 50%. Note on this clonotype: Its antigen is undetermined.

The V call is TRBV12-3 or TRBV12-4, the J call TRBJ2-6; D is ambiguous. Specimen: PBMCs or a T cell subset sorted from them (not recorded which). This receptor was taken from a man aged 18-30 years who had mild COVID-19 (a few samples of this study predate the infection). Cell type and time point are not known. The CDR3 is CASSFQVRSGANVLTF. DNA of the CDR3: TGTGCCAGCAGTTTTCAGGTCCGCTCTGGGGCCAACGTCCTGACTTTC.